The source of this TCR beta chain is a study of blood T cells in healthy people across ages. Study context: Template switching caught about one barcoded beta molecule for each two T cells.

A sample-barcoded 5' primer and a J-beta primer mix were used in a second PCR of roughly 7 to 11 cycles. The yield of each sample was at least 3 million CDR3-containing paired-end reads. TCRdb recomputed calls from the 5' RACE reads with MiXCR, one row per CDR3 protein. The repertoire holds some 760,000 distinct CDR3 sequences, with 20% to 25% as singletons. Germline values: CDR1 SGHRS, CDR2 YFSETQ. Trimming shortened V by 2 bases and J by 1 base, and 15 bases separated the two germline ends. The CDR3 covers 16 residues. At least ten counts were recorded for this clonotype. This same sample was also part of a study on T cells of mothers and their children. Turning to that study: Samples came from three healthy Caucasian mothers and their six children. No clones detected were persistent microchimeric T cell clones.

Sample: blood. This chain links TRBV5-1 with TRBJ1-1; no reliable D call. The source is a boy aged 5-17 years in good health. The CDR3, as DNA: TGCGCCAGCAGCTTCCTGAACAGTGGCGAGAACACTGAAGCTTTCTTT. This gives the protein CASSFLNSGENTEAFF.